This T cell receptor beta chain was documented in a study of siplizumab effects on memory and regulatory T cells. This clone came up once. Repertoires were generated with immunoSEQ multiplex PCR, while TCRdb's copy carries only in-frame clones and drops some. The sample lists 50,000 to 55,000 clones, 95% to 97% occurring once. CDR1 and CDR2 from the germline V gene are SGHRS and YFSETQ. Trimming removed 0 bases at V and 2 bases at J, with 9 bases between. The CDR3 runs 14 residues. Sample: naive CD4+ T cells sorted from blood. The origin of this receptor is a human donor in good health. The chain has TRBV5-1 and TRBJ2-7, with a tentative D call TRBD1 (6 bases). CDR3 protein: CASSLDRATYEQYF. As DNA, the CDR3 is TGCGCCAGCAGCTTGGACAGGGCAACCTACGAGCAGTACTTC. Combining the CDR3 with reference TRBV5-1 and TRBJ2-7 gives the whole variable domain KAGVTQTPRYLIKTRGQQVTLSCSPISGHRSVSWYQQTPGQGLQFLFEYFSETQRNKGNFPGRFSGRQFSNSRSEMNVSTLELGDSALYLCASSLDRATYEQYFGPGTRLTVT.